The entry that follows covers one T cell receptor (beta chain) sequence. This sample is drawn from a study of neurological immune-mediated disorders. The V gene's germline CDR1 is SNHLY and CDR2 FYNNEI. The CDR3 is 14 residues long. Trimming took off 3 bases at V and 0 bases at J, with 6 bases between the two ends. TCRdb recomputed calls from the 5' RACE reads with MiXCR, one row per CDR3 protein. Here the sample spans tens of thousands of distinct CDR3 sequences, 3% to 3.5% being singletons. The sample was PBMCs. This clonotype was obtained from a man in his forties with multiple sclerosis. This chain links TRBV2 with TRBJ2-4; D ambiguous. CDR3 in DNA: TGTGCCAGCAGTGATTCGGAAGCCAAAAACATTCAGTACTTC. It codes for CASSDSEAKNIQYF.